This is a list of T cell receptor beta chains from one sample in a study of blood T cells in healthy people across ages. TCRdb called the 5' RACE reads again in MiXCR, with one record for every CDR3 protein. The table shows over 1,500,000 distinct CDR3 sequences, with around half occurring only once. The sample was blood. All receptors come from a woman aged 40 to 50 in good health. CDR3s include the opening cysteine and the closing phenylalanine or tryptophan. The D gene is left open where the match is weak. Clone size is stated in some rows and not others, as once, few, many or a class when expanded.

j_call d_call clone_size v_call cdr3_nt cdr3_aa
TRBJ2-6 . few TRBV4-1 TGCGCCAGCAGCCAAACAACGGGTTCGGGGTCTGGGGCCAACGTCCTGACTTTC CASSQTTGSGSGANVLTF
TRBJ1-6 TRBD1 . TRBV20-1 TGCAGTGCTACTACAGGGGATCGTTCACCCCTCCACTTT CSATTGDRSPLHF
TRBJ2-1 TRBD2 . TRBV27 TGTGCCAGCAGTCGGATTAGCGGGGGGGCCCAGAATGAGCAGTTCTTC CASSRISGGAQNEQFF
TRBJ1-6 TRBD1 . TRBV14 TGTGCCAGCAACAGGGGGCTGGATTCACCCCTCCACTTT CASNRGLDSPLHF
TRBJ2-1 TRBD2 few TRBV20-1 TGCAGTGCTAGAACCCTCTTTAGCGGGGGGGCCAAGGAAACCTCCTACAATGAGCAGTTCTTC CSARTLFSGGAKETSYNEQFF
TRBJ1-2 . . TRBV6-1 TGTGCCAGCAGCGCCCTATTGGGAAGACAGATTAACTATGGCTACACCTTC CASSALLGRQINYGYTF
TRBJ2-1 . . TRBV5-1 TGCGCCAGCAGCTCGCAGGCAGGGCGAGATGAGCAGTTCTTC CASSSQAGRDEQFF
TRBJ1-4 TRBD1 . TRBV14 TGTGCCAGCAGCCAAGATTACAGGGGCAAACGGAATGAAAAACTGTTTTTT CASSQDYRGKRNEKLFF
TRBJ2-5 . . TRBV9 TGTGCCAGCAGCGTAGAGGCCGGTGAGCAAGAGACCCAGTACTTC CASSVEAGEQETQYF
TRBJ2-3 TRBD2 . TRBV5-1 TGCGCCACTGCATTGGGGGGGATCTCAGATACGCAGTATTTT CATALGGISDTQYF
TRBJ2-2 . . TRBV28 TGTGCCAGCAGTTTACCGCAGGGATCGGGCACCGGGGAGCTGTTTTTT CASSLPQGSGTGELFF
TRBJ2-3 . . TRBV12-3/TRBV12-4 TGTGCCAGCTTACCTCCCCAAGGGGGTGACAGTAACACAGATACGCAGTATTTT CASLPPQGGDSNTDTQYF
TRBJ2-3 TRBD2 few TRBV20-1 TGCAGTGCTAACCTAGCGGGGCTAGATACGCAGTATTTT CSANLAGLDTQYF
TRBJ2-3 TRBD1 . TRBV7-9 TGTGCCAGCAGTTCCCGACAGGGCCTTGGAGATACGCAGTATTTT CASSSRQGLGDTQYF
TRBJ1-2 TRBD1 few TRBV15 TGTGCCACCAGCATTTGGACAGGGGAGGGCTACACCTTC CATSIWTGEGYTF
TRBJ2-7 TRBD1 few TRBV7-9 TGTGCCAGCAGCCCGACGGGACAGCTCTACGAGCAGTACTTC CASSPTGQLYEQYF
TRBJ2-3 . . TRBV27 TGTGCCAGCAGTTTAAGGGGGACAATTCAGGATACGCAGTATTTT CASSLRGTIQDTQYF
TRBJ2-5 . once TRBV29-1 TGCACCGCAGGGAACCAAGAGACCCAGTACTTC CTAGNQETQYF
TRBJ1-2 TRBD1 few TRBV20-1 TGCAGTGCTCCCTACAGGGGAAAGGACTATGGCTACACCTTC CSAPYRGKDYGYTF
TRBJ2-3 . many TRBV7-2 TGTGCCAGCAGCTTACTTCGGGGCACAGATACGCAGTATTTT CASSLLRGTDTQYF
TRBJ2-7 . few TRBV11-2 TGTGCCAGCAGGGTAGCCGGGACGGGGAACTACGAGCAGTACTTC CASRVAGTGNYEQYF
TRBJ2-1 TRBD1 few TRBV3-1 TGTGCCAGCAGCCAGTGGACAGGAGTCGAAGGGCAGTTCTTC CASSQWTGVEGQFF
TRBJ2-4 . . TRBV29-1 TGCAGCGTTTCTCGCGGACCCCCTCCGCAAAACATTCAGTACTTC CSVSRGPPPQNIQYF
TRBJ2-2 TRBD1 . TRBV7-2 TGTGCCAGCAGACTACAGGGGCCCGGGGAGCTGTTTTTT CASRLQGPGELFF
TRBJ2-5 . . TRBV5-1 TGCGCCAGCATGACAGCCACCCAAGAGACCCAGTACTTC CASMTATQETQYF
TRBJ2-7 . . TRBV6-2/TRBV6-3 TGTGCCAGCAGCCCCAGGGTATCTAGAGGCTACGAGCAGTACTTC CASSPRVSRGYEQYF
TRBJ2-4 TRBD2 . TRBV4-2 TGTGCCAGCAGCCGTACTAGCGGGGGGGCCAAAAACATTCAGTACTTC CASSRTSGGAKNIQYF
TRBJ2-1 . . TRBV6-2/TRBV6-3 TGTGCCAGCAGGCGAGGGTCTCTCAGTGTTGAGCAGTTCTTC CASRRGSLSVEQFF
TRBJ2-3 . . TRBV20-1 TGCAGTGCTCTACAGGGGGGGAACACAGATACGCAGTATTTT CSALQGGNTDTQYF
TRBJ2-7 . . TRBV20-1 TGCAGTGCTCCAGCGGTCTACAATGAGCAGTACTTC CSAPAVYNEQYF
TRBJ2-3 . . TRBV5-1 TGCGCCAGCAGCTTTGAGGACTACACAGATACGCAGTATTTT CASSFEDYTDTQYF
TRBJ2-1 . . TRBV5-5 TGTGCCAGCAGCTTGGCCACTGTGCAGTTCTTC CASSLATVQFF
TRBJ1-2 . . TRBV3-1 TGTGCCAGCAGCCATGGGGCCCCCTTCGGTGGTTACACCTTC CASSHGAPFGGYTF
TRBJ2-1 TRBD1 . TRBV27 TGTGCCAGCAGTAAACCGGGACAGGGGTCGTATGAGCAGTTCTTC CASSKPGQGSYEQFF
TRBJ1-4 . . TRBV20-1 TGCGGCTTGGAGAAGCTGTTTTTT CGLEKLFF
TRBJ2-7 TRBD1 . TRBV28 TGTGCCAGCAGTTCATCAGACAGGGGATCCTACGAGCAGTACTTC CASSSSDRGSYEQYF
TRBJ1-1 TRBD1 . TRBV5-6 TGTGCCAGCAGCTTGGAGACAGGGTCGAGACGGAACACTGAAGCTTTCTTT CASSLETGSRRNTEAFF
TRBJ2-7 TRBD1 few TRBV14 TGTGCCAGCGGGAAGACAGGGGACTACGAGCAGTACTTC CASGKTGDYEQYF
TRBJ2-3 . few TRBV24-1 TGTGCCACCAGTGATCTCCTCGGAGGGGTCACAGATACGCAGTATTTT CATSDLLGGVTDTQYF
TRBJ1-2 TRBD1 once TRBV6-1 TGTGCCAGCAGTGAACCGACAGGGGTGTCCTATGGCTACACCTTC CASSEPTGVSYGYTF
TRBJ1-5 . . TRBV28 TGTGCCAGCAGTTTAGCTCCGATTAGCAATCAGCCCCAGCATTTT CASSLAPISNQPQHF
TRBJ2-5 . few TRBV20-1 TGCAGTGCAACAGAGGGTGCTCGGGACCAGTACTTC CSATEGARDQYF
TRBJ1-4 . . TRBV7-8 TGTGCCAGCAGCCCCGGGGGGCCTAATGAAAAACTGTTTTTT CASSPGGPNEKLFF
TRBJ2-7 TRBD1 . TRBV20-1 TGCAGTGCTAGTGGGGACAGGGTGCCGAGGCAGTACTTC CSASGDRVPRQYF
TRBJ2-3 . once TRBV11-3 TGTGCCGGCAGCTCAAGACTAGTCTGCGGGCTTATGGATACGCAGTATTTT CAGSSRLVCGLMDTQYF
TRBJ2-7 . . TRBV28 TGTGCCAGCGGCTCAGGACAGCTTATTTACAATGAGCAGTACTTC CASGSGQLIYNEQYF
TRBJ1-1 . . TRBV5-1 TGCGCCAGCAGCTTGGTTACAGGGCTGAACACTGAAGCTTTCTTT CASSLVTGLNTEAFF
TRBJ1-6 . . TRBV28 TGTGCCAGCAGCCCCACAGGAGGGCGGAATTCACCCCTCCACTTT CASSPTGGRNSPLHF
TRBJ2-3 TRBD1 . TRBV29-1 TGCAGCCAGAACACAGGGGGTCCCACAGATACGCAGTATTTT CSQNTGGPTDTQYF
TRBJ2-5 TRBD2 . TRBV6-5 TGTGCCAGCAGTTACTGGACTAGCGGGTTCAAGGGGCAGGATAAAGAGACCCAGTACTTC CASSYWTSGFKGQDKETQYF
TRBJ1-1 . once TRBV27 TGTGCCAGCAGTTTGCCAGGTGCGGCATCTGAAGCTTTCTTT CASSLPGAASEAFF
TRBJ2-1 . . TRBV27 TGTGCCAGCAAAGGGAGAACATCTTCCCCCCATGAGCAGTTCTTC CASKGRTSSPHEQFF
TRBJ2-5 TRBD1 . TRBV11-1 TGTGCCAGCAGCCAAGGACAGGGGGCAAGGCATGAGCAGTACTTC CASSQGQGARHEQYF
TRBJ2-4 TRBD2 . TRBV15 TGTGCCGCCAGCAGACCGTGGGGGGGGACCAAAAACATTCAGTACTTC CAASRPWGGTKNIQYF
TRBJ1-5 . . TRBV4-3 TGCGCCAGCAGCGGGCAGATGAATCAGCCCCAGCATTTT CASSGQMNQPQHF
TRBJ1-4 . . TRBV6-5 TGTGCCAGCAGTTACAGGGCACTAGCGGGGACTAATGAAAAACTGTTTTTT CASSYRALAGTNEKLFF
TRBJ2-1 TRBD2 . TRBV10-1 TGCGCCAGCAGTAGCGGGGACCAAGAGACCCAGTTCTTC CASSSGDQETQFF
TRBJ2-1 TRBD2 few TRBV20-1 TGCAGTGCTAGAGATCCTGGGCGGGGGATCTACAATGAGCAGTTCTTC CSARDPGRGIYNEQFF